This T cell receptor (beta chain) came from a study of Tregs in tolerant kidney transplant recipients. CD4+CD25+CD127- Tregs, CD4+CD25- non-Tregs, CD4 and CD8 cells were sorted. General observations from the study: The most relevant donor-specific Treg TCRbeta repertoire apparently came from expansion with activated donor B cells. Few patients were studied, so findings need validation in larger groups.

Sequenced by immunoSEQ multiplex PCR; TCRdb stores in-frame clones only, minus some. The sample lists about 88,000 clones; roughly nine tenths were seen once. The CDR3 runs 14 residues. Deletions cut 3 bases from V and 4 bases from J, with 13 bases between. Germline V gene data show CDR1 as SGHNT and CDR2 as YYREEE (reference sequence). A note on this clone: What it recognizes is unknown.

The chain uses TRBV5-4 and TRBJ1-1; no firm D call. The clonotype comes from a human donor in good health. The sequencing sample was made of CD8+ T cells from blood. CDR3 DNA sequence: TGTGCCAGCAGCTCCCCTCTGAGGTTCACTGAAGCTTTCTTT. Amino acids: CASSSPLRFTEAFF.